This T cell receptor beta chain was documented in a study of shared clonotypes between healthy human individuals (dated by TCRdb to about 2020). About the study as a whole: Three men and a couple of women, aged 18 to 49 years, made up the cohort. To estimate repertoire size and how much clonotype sharing occurs between individuals, the study deeply sequenced the blood TCR repertoires of about five healthy adults. For each donor, three plates each were used for CD4 naive and CD4 memory, two plates were used for CD8 naive, and one plate was used for CD8 memory. Each donor's leukapheresis produced roughly between roughly 0.94 and 9.5 billion PBMCs. Libraries were prepared and TCR repertoires were sequenced by different laboratories using diverse techniques, in order to increase sequencing depth and limit assay-specific biases. The research as a whole found: Across four donors, 4.5% to 6.5% of naive CD4, over 3% of naive CD8, under 2.5% of memory CD4, and approximately 0.4% of memory CD8 clonotypes were shared. Only blood was sampled, and tissue TCR repertoires likely differ from those in blood. Even with the large sequencing depth, rarefaction of the sorted-subset datasets indicated that sequencing was incomplete. Pairwise subsampling led to the expectation that sequencing depth would affect the degree of clonotype sharing among donors. Naive subsets generally had larger estimated clonotype richness than memory subsets did. Higher generation probabilities were observed for clonotypes shared by all four sorted-subset donors than for non-shared clonotypes. Because the study included a small number of donors, the genetic and exposure-history diversity represented was limited.

Note on this clone: Its specific antigen is unknown. No base quality values were provided; no much bigger clone lies one nucleotide off.

CD8 naive samples were obtained by positive selection for CCR7 among CD45RO-negative cells, yielding a CD45RA+CCR7+ population from which TemRA cells were excluded. Healthy HIV-negative adults with no recently reported acute infections or vaccinations were included as donors. Every donor was a Caucasian adult living in Nashville, Tennessee, USA. Blood was collected by leukapheresis, and PBMCs were isolated by Ficoll-Histopaque density gradient centrifugation and then cryopreserved in liquid nitrogen vapor phase. Purity and quantity of every magnetically sorted T cell population were checked by analytical flow cytometry. Each sorted fraction had its genomic DNA isolated and then quantified by UV absorbance on a Nanodrop 2000c. TCR CDR3 regions were amplified from genomic DNA by multiplex PCR using the deep immunoSEQ assay. For each cell subset, the extracted genomic DNA was distributed evenly across all wells of several immunoSEQ 96-well plates, and each plate served as one replicate. For sorted subsets, approximately 200 ng of genomic DNA, equivalent to around 31,000 T cell genomes, went into each replicate PCR. Purified libraries were measured with a Qubit 3.0 fluorometer, size-checked on a Bioanalyzer 2100, and measured again with the KAPA Library Quantification kit. Every immunoSEQ 96-well plate was sequenced on a separate single-read 150-cycle Illumina NextSeq 550 flow cell. In the authors' own workflow: Because the immunoSEQ output included only junctional sequences and no quality scores, the filtering could not be the same as the filtering used for full-length reads. To assign V/J genes and CDR3, sequences were annotated using PyIR, a Python wrapper for IgBLAST v1.9, with IMGT germline references. Reads with weak V/J assignments (E-value above 1e-6), missing CDR3, stop codons, out-of-frame junctions, or ambiguous translated residues were removed. V3J clonotypes were defined by identical inferred V gene, J gene, and CDR3 amino acid sequence. The percentage overlap between two repertoires was calculated by dividing the number of shared unique clonotypes by the size of the smaller repertoire. Repertoire richness was assessed with RTK rarefaction, the Chao1 estimator, and Recon v2.1 estimates of unobserved clonotypes. Generation probabilities were computed with OLGA for all TCRbeta clonotypes obtained by the gDNA method from several donors. Here the immuneACCESS table is served through TCRdb, limited to in-frame sequences with V and J called. Missing clones are a known gap in these copies; in checked studies unresolved V genes cover under half, and the rest lacks a known reason. V and J calls and clone size come straight from that table; D and trimming were deduced from the DNA. This sample is represented by about 2.1 million clones; about 94% of them were singletons. Clones ranked in the top ten supply approximately 1.6% of the sample.

From the germline V gene, CDR1 is ENHRY and CDR2 is SYGVKD. V is shortened by 4 bases, J by 4 bases, and the region joining them spans 13 bases. The CDR3 has 14 amino acids, counting the end cysteine and phenylalanine. Kept here is only the CDR3 DNA, which spans 42 bases and is read in frame from base 1. The sample consisted of naive CD8+ T cells from PBMCs. The meaning of the sample's cell subset or site label: CD45RA+CCR7+. The sequence came from a man in his late teens or twenties in good health. Some clones in this sample may be carry-over from other donors' samples. The rearrangement combines TRBV10-3 with TRBJ2-5; D gene: possibly TRBD1, on 5 matching bases. The CDR3 reads as follows: CAISGGLGAETQYF. In nucleotides, the sequence is TGTGCCATCAGTGGGGGTCTAGGGGCAGAGACCCAGTACTTC.